Reported below is one T cell receptor beta chain. There is no known antigen for this receptor. The record has no base qualities; no much larger clone is one base away. Libraries were built with the immunoSEQ multiplex PCR assay. The table was pulled from immuneACCESS by TCRdb, which kept in-frame rearrangements only. Such tables lose some clones; where checked, under half of the loss comes from unresolved V genes, and the rest has no known cause. This sample lists about 98,000 clones; approximately 95% were detected once. 0.23% of the sample is in the top ten clones. The CDR3 spans 13 residues, from the cysteine through the phenylalanine. Of all the DNA, just the CDR3 is kept, 39 bases in frame from base 1. CDR1 and CDR2, per the germline V gene (reference sequence), are SEHNR and FQNEAQ. At the junction V is shortened by 1 base and J by 8 bases, with 11 bases in between. This specimen belongs to a study of technical replicates of blood from a handful of donors (TCRdb year 2017).

Sequenced input: T cells isolated from PBMCs. The sequence links TRBV7-9 to TRBJ1-2; the D region possibly corresponds to TRBD1 (6 bases align). The source of this sequence is a human donor in good health. The CDR3 protein: CASSLGGLSGYTF. The DNA is as follows: TGTGCCAGCAGCTTAGGGGGGCTGAGCGGCTACACCTTC. This CDR3, with the reference TRBV7-9 and TRBJ1-2 proteins standing in past its ends, gives the full variable domain DTGVSQNPRHKITKRGQNVTFRCDPISEHNRLYWYRQTLGQGPEFLTYFQNEAQLEKSRLLSDRFSAERPKGSFSTLEIQRTEQGDSAMYLCASSLGGLSGYTFGSGTRLTVV.